The next 23 T cell receptor beta chains were all read from a single sample in a study of cytomegalovirus exposure and HLA in healthy donors. The PCR was carried out with 60 Vbeta primers and 13 Jbeta primers. Generated by immunoSEQ multiplex PCR, the TCRdb table keeps only in-frame clones and is missing some. The sample holds some 120,000 clones; 75% are singletons and the top ten take 3% to 4%. Sequenced: PBMCs. All receptors come from a woman aged 45-60 years in good health and CMV-seronegative.

The V gene is TRBV28, the J gene TRBJ1-1; unclear D gene. Germline CDR1 is MDHEN and CDR2 is SYDVKM. This CDR3 spans 13 amino acids. Between the trimmed V and J ends, which lost 4 bases and 1 base, there was a span of 7 bases. The CDR3 sequence: CASSSPPNTEAFF. CDR3 DNA: TGTGCCAGCAGTTCCCCTCCGAACACTGAAGCTTTCTTT. The variable domain in full, with the rest retrieved from reference TRBV28 and TRBJ1-1, is DVKVTQSSRYLVKRTGEKVFLECVQDMDHENMFWYRQDPGLGLRLIYFSYDVKMKEKGDIPEGYSVSREKKERFSLILESASTNQTSMYLCASSSPPNTEAFFGQGTRLTVV.

This clone has a handful of counts. The rearrangement links TRBV2 to TRBJ1-5, with TRBD1 as a possible D gene (5 bases). The CDR3 runs 13 residues. The germline gives CDR1 SNHLY, CDR2 FYNNEI. The ends were cut back, 6 bases at V and 6 bases at J, with 12 bases in the middle. The CDR3 loop reads CASSPGYGQPQHF. The CDR3 DNA sequence: TGTGCCAGCAGCCCAGGGTACGGTCAGCCCCAGCATTTT. Together with reference TRBV2 and TRBJ1-5, the CDR3 gives the full variable domain: EPEVTQTPSHQVTQMGQEVILRCVPISNHLYFYWYRQILGQKVEFLVSFYNNEISEKSEIFDDQFSVERPDGSNFTLKIRSTKLEDSAMYFCASSPGYGQPQHFGDGTRLSIL.

V usage is TRBV5-4 and J usage is TRBJ2-1; 13 nucleotides agree with TRBD2. This CDR3 has 19 amino acids. V lost 6 bases, J lost 4 bases, and 16 bases stayed unmatched. CDR1 SGHNT and CDR2 YYREEE come from the germline V gene (reference sequence). Here the CDR3 DNA reads TGTGCCAGCACCCTCCTATTTCGGACTAGCGGGAGTAGTTACAATGAGCAGTTCTTC. It codes for CASTLLFRTSGSSYNEQFF. The full variable domain, its missing parts supplied by reference TRBV5-4 and TRBJ2-1, is ETGVTQSPTHLIKTRGQQVTLRCSSQSGHNTVSWYQQALGQGPQFIFQYYREEENGRGNFPPRFSGLQFPNYSSELNVNALELDDSALYLCASTLLFRTSGSSYNEQFFGPGTRLTVL.

The chain recombines TRBV28 with TRBJ1-2; 7 bases are a match to TRBD1. With V trimmed by 6 bases and J by 7 bases, 11 bases remained unmatched. The CDR3 contains 14 residues. Germline assignment: CDR1 MDHEN and CDR2 SYDVKM. The CDR3 protein is CASSRDRARGGYTF. CDR3 DNA sequence: TGTGCCAGCAGCCGTGACAGGGCCCGAGGTGGCTACACCTTC.

The V call is TRBV5-4, the J call TRBJ1-4, with 7 bases lining up with TRBD1. V shed 6 bases and J 6 bases; nucleotides not matched to a gene: 8. The CDR3 is 14 amino acids. CDR1 is SGHNT, CDR2 YYREEE, per germline (reference sequence). The DNA of the CDR3 is TGTGCCAGCACCCGGGGACAGCCGGATGAAAAACTGTTTTTT. It specifies CASTRGQPDEKLFF.

This rearrangement joins TRBV27 to TRBJ2-1, with 10 bases fitting TRBD2. Germline-derived CDR1 and CDR2 are MNHEY and SMNVEV (reference sequence). The CDR3 consists of 16 residues. Germline trimming cut 9 bases from V and 2 bases from J; bases unmatched to any gene: 10. This chain's CDR3 is CASSQGSGGTYNEQFF. CDR3 DNA sequence: TGTGCCAGTTCCCAGGGTAGCGGGGGGACCTACAATGAGCAGTTCTTC.

This clone showed up just a few times. The chain uses TRBV5-4 and TRBJ2-5, with unresolved D. V was pared by 4 bases and J by 1 base, with 8 bases between. CDR1 is SGHNT and CDR2 is YYREEE in the germline V gene (reference sequence). The CDR3 extends over 13 amino acids. The CDR3 reads CASSLGVQETQYF. CDR3 nucleotides: TGTGCCAGCAGCCTAGGTGTCCAAGAGACCCAGTACTTC.

The chain recombines TRBV5-4 with TRBJ2-7; 9 bases line up with TRBD1. V trimming: 2 bases; J trimming: 1 base; junction bases outside the gene matches: 10. This CDR3 contains 17 residues. The germline CDR1 and CDR2 sequences are SGHNT and YYREEE (reference sequence). CDR3 amino acids: CASSLSPTGTGSYEQYF. The CDR3 DNA sequence: TGTGCCAGCAGCTTATCCCCCACCGGGACAGGGTCCTACGAGCAGTACTTC.

This clone was detected ten times or more. The chain employs TRBV19 and TRBJ2-7; D gene unclear. Germline V lookup: CDR1 LNHDA, CDR2 SQIVND (reference sequence). Deletions cut 2 bases from V and 5 bases from J, with 4 bases between. The CDR3 runs 11 residues. DNA of the CDR3: TGTGCCAGTAGTATAAGAGACGAGCAGTACTTC. This sequence encodes CASSIRDEQYF.

CDR3 in amino acids: CASSRLTSASTDTQYF. For the CDR3, the DNA is TGTGCCAGCAGCAGACTTACTAGCGCGAGCACAGATACGCAGTATTTT. The gene calls are TRBV9 and TRBJ2-3; 7 positions match TRBD2. J lost 0 bases, V lost 4 bases, and 8 bases had no gene match. The CDR3 has 16 residues. Germline CDR1 and CDR2: SGDLS and YYNGEE.

This rearrangement joins TRBV19 to TRBJ1-4; no firm D call. Germline V gene lookup returns CDR1 LNHDA and CDR2 SQIVND (reference sequence). The length of the CDR3 is 13 residues. Trimming stripped 0 bases from V and 7 bases from J, with 6 bases between. For the CDR3, the DNA is TGTGCCAGTAGTATAGATCGGGGTGAAAAACTGTTTTTT. Its protein product is CASSIDRGEKLFF. Using reference TRBV19 and TRBJ1-4 for the parts outside the CDR3, the full variable domain is DGGITQSPKYLFRKEGQNVTLSCEQNLNHDAMYWYRQDPGQGLRLIYYSQIVNDFQKGDIAEGYSVSREKKESFPLTVTSAQKNPTAFYLCASSIDRGEKLFFGSGTQLSVL.

This chain links TRBV6-5 with TRBJ2-7; no clear D gene. In germline, CDR1 is MNHEY, CDR2 SVGAGI. This CDR3 has 13 amino acids. V lost 2 bases and J 2 bases, leaving 7 bases between the germline ends. The CDR3 reads CASSYAQTYEQYF. In DNA, the CDR3 is TGTGCCAGCAGTTACGCCCAGACCTACGAGCAGTACTTC.

The CDR3 DNA sequence: TGCAGCGTTGGGAGGAACGATAATGAGCAGTTCTTC. Residues: CSVGRNDNEQFF. The chain combines TRBV29-1 with TRBJ2-1; possible D gene TRBD2, 5 bases. The V gene lost 4 bases and the J gene lost 7 bases, with 11 bases spanning the gap. This CDR3 contains 12 residues. Germline V gene lookup returns CDR1 SQVTM and CDR2 ANQGSEA.

Points on this clone: A read error may account for a junction end that differs from germline. At the DNA level, this CDR3 is encoded by other sequences in the same sample as well. The rearrangement links TRBV28 to TRBJ2-7; TRBD2 agrees at 8 bases. The length of the CDR3 is 12 residues. CDR1 and CDR2 from the germline V gene are MDHEN and SYDVKM. In DNA, the CDR3 is TGTGCTAGCAGTTTTTACAGCGGGGGGCAGTACTTC. This codes for CASSFYSGGQYF.

This clone occurred once. The V gene is TRBV7-9, the J gene TRBJ2-6; 7 nucleotides line up with TRBD1. This CDR3 region has 19 residues. The V segment lost 5 bases and the J segment 3 bases; nucleotides outside the gene matches: 16. Per germline, CDR1 SEHNR and CDR2 FQNEAQ (reference sequence). The CDR3 loop is CASSGWDSPISFGANVLTF. The CDR3 DNA reads as TGTGCCAGCAGCGGGTGGGACAGCCCAATTTCCTTTGGGGCCAACGTCCTGACTTTC.

This clone was found a few times. V gene TRBV5-4 combines with J gene TRBJ2-1; maybe TRBD1 (5 bases). Looked up from germline, CDR1 is SGHNT and CDR2 is YYREEE (reference sequence). V was trimmed by 9 bases and J by 7 bases, leaving 11 bases between them. The CDR3 is 11 residues long. This chain's CDR3 is CATIRANEQFF. The CDR3 DNA follows: TGTGCCACTATCAGGGCGAATGAGCAGTTCTTC.

This sequence joins TRBV7-9 and TRBJ2-2, with TRBD1 matching 8 bases. The J segment lost 4 bases and the V segment lost 5 bases, leaving 6 bases of the junction unmatched. CDR1 is SEHNR and CDR2 is FQNEAQ in the germline V gene (reference sequence). The CDR3 spans 15 residues. The CDR3 nucleotides are TGTGCCAGCAGCCAAGGACAGGGCTTCACCGGGGAGCTGTTTTTT. It translates to CASSQGQGFTGELFF.

This chain connects TRBV19 to TRBJ2-7; 8 bases line up with TRBD1. CDR1 LNHDA and CDR2 SQIVND come from the germline V gene (reference sequence). Trimming took 3 bases from V and 6 from J; bases not matched to a gene: 10. The CDR3 loop spans 15 amino acids. CDR3 nucleotide sequence: TGTGCCAGTAGTATCCTCCCGGACAGGGTGGGCGAGCAGTACTTC. It translates to CASSILPDRVGEQYF.

The V and J genes are TRBV28 and TRBJ2-2, with unresolved D. The CDR3 is made up of 13 amino acids. The germline V gene has CDR1 MDHEN and CDR2 SYDVKM. The germline V and J ends were trimmed by 3 bases and 4 bases, with 6 bases remaining between them. DNA of the CDR3: TGTGCCAGCAGTTTGAGGCCCACCGGGGAGCTGTTTTTT. Protein: CASSLRPTGELFF.

The CDR3 region has the DNA TGCAGTCCCGACAGGCAAGAGACCCAGTACTTC. This codes for CSPDRQETQYF. V is TRBV20-1 and J is TRBJ2-5; D might be TRBD1 (6 bases). The CDR3 spans 11 residues. Germline CDR1 is DFQATT and CDR2 is SNEGSKA (reference sequence). V was trimmed by 8 bases and J by 2 bases, leaving 9 bases between them.

This clone has a single count. The chain uses TRBV5-1 and TRBJ2-7; TRBD1 matches at 9 bases. CDR3 length: 16 amino acids. CDR1 and CDR2 from the germline V gene are SGHRS and YFSETQ. V lost 4 bases, J lost 3 bases, and 11 bases stayed unmatched. In DNA, the CDR3 is TGCGCCAGCAGCCTAGGATGGGGGGGACAGGGCTACGAGCAGTACTTC. Its translation is CASSLGWGGQGYEQYF.

The CDR3 DNA reads TGTGCCGTGGGACTAGCGGGCGACAATGAGCAGTTCTTC. It yields the protein CAVGLAGDNEQFF. V gene TRBV19 combines with J gene TRBJ2-1; 12 bases agree with TRBD2. The length of the CDR3 is 13 residues. Germline lookup yields CDR1 LNHDA and CDR2 SQIVND (reference sequence). The ends lost 11 bases at V and 5 bases at J; junction bases unmatched: 4. Looking up the rest from reference TRBV19 and TRBJ2-1 gives the full variable domain: DGGITQSPKYLFRKEGQNVTLSCEQNLNHDAMYWYRQDPGQGLRLIYYSQIVNDFQKGDIAEGYSVSREKKESFPLTVTSAQKNPTAFYLCAVGLAGDNEQFFGPGTRLTVL.

Only one count was recorded for this clone. This chain joins TRBV29-1 and TRBJ1-1; D call uncertain. The germline V gene encodes CDR1 SQVTM and CDR2 ANQGSEA. The length of the CDR3 is 13 residues. V lost 7 bases and J 1 base, leaving 13 bases between the germline ends. CDR3 nucleotide sequence: TGCAGCGCCGAGTTACAGTCGAACACTGAAGCTTTCTTT. This encodes CSAELQSNTEAFF.